Listed here is a single T cell receptor beta chain. Time point: persistent/refractory GD, antithyroid drugs over 5 years with positive TRAb. The TCR library was made from RNA that had been extracted from PBMCs in TRIzol. These data belong to a study of regulatory T cells in long-lasting Graves disease. Arm-PCR of CDR3 regions with iRepertoire HTBI primers generated TCR beta libraries. TCRdb itself ran the multiplex PCR reads through MiXCR, one entry per CDR3 protein. The sample shows some 370,000 distinct CDR3 sequences, around 20% of them seen only once. The CDR3 has 17 amino acids. V was clipped by 5 bases and J by 1 base; unmatched bases: 9.

The sequence was collected from a female donor with Graves disease. V is TRBV12-3 or TRBV12-4 and J is TRBJ1-1, with TRBD1 matching 11 bases. The sequencing used peripheral blood mononuclear cells (PBMCs), collected when the disease was refractory, from a patient treated with antithyroid drugs. CDR3 in DNA: TGTGCCAGCAGTCGGAGGACAGGGGGCCCAAAGAACACTGAAGCTTTCTTT. It codes for CASSRRTGGPKNTEAFF.